This T cell receptor beta chain was captured by sequencing in a study of blood T cell repertoires in COVID-19 (dated by TCRdb to 2018 to 2020). For context, the study as a whole: Collaborator samples came from the United States, Italy and Spain and covered acute and convalescent phases of COVID-19. The material from the prospective study consisted of cDNA or gDNA derived from T cells, B-cell-depleted T cells, or PBMCs. Deeply sampled blood TCRbeta repertoires from subjects exposed to, actively infected with, or recovered from COVID-19 were included in the dataset. A freely available public database, intended as a resource for researchers studying the immune response to SARS-CoV-2, is where the repertoires were released. Samples were obtained from the ongoing ImmuneRACE study (first 160 participants) and from about 1,300 subjects provided by 6 global collaborators. Nearly every sample came with metadata listing a de-identified subject ID, COVID-19 status, age in years and sex. Where HLA class I and class II types were available, the types were taken from metadata supplied by the sample provider, not from assay-based typing.

Each collaborating institution followed its own protocols to collect whole blood in K2EDTA tubes. For TCRbeta analysis, collaborator samples were shipped as frozen whole blood, as isolated PBMCs, or as DNA extracted from either sample type. Spanning cysteine to phenylalanine, the CDR3 consists of 15 amino acids. Only the CDR3 part of the read is kept: 45 bases, read in frame from the first base. V lost 1 base and J lost 6 bases, and the count of bases not matched to a germline gene is 3. Looking up the germline V gene yields CDR1 SGHDT and CDR2 YYEEEE. The full study reports these points: The amount of clinical and demographic metadata varied by source and participant and was provided uncurated.

Of note for this clone: Its antigen target is currently unknown. No base quality information exists; no much larger clone differs at one position.

The immunoSEQ Assay, a bias-controlled multiplex PCR, was used to amplify TCRbeta CDR3 regions from genomic DNA. Per the authors' processing: The number of nucleated cells in each sample was estimated from the amplification of reference gene primers within the assay. To quantify the absolute abundance of each unique TCRbeta CDR3 rearrangement, sequence reads were collapsed and filtered. For each sample, productive Simpson clonality was calculated by taking the square root of Simpson's diversity index across productive rearrangements. This immuneACCESS table, as held by TCRdb, lists in-frame sequences with V and J called but not all clones. Of the missing ones, under half trace to an unresolved V gene in checked studies; the others have no known cause. V and J calls and clone size are copied from that table; D and trimming were computed from the DNA. The sample table records more than 100,000 clones; approximately 84% of these occur just once. The ten top clones hold more than 5% of the sample.

Sequenced: peripheral blood. The rearrangement joined TRBV5-6 to TRBJ2-1, with 11 middle bases fitting TRBD2. The clonotype originates from a human donor in a cohort sampled during active COVID-19. The CDR3 loop reads CASSLLAGGLNEQFF. The sequenced DNA: TGTGCCAGCAGCTTGCTAGCGGGAGGCCTCAATGAGCAGTTCTTC.